The 19 T cell receptor beta chains in this list originate from one sample, sequenced in a study of blood T cell repertoires in COVID-19. Assay: immunoSEQ multiplex PCR; the TCRdb copy retains only in-frame clones and omits some. Among about 200,000 clones listed, over 75% were seen once. The specimen was peripheral blood. The receptor source for this set is a man aged 50-60 years with acute or convalescent COVID-19.

This clone was seen just once. The chain joins TRBV28 to TRBJ2-5, with 11 nucleotides matching TRBD2. The V gene's germline CDR1 is MDHEN and CDR2 SYDVKM. The CDR3 is 15 residues long. J was trimmed by 4 bases and V by 7 bases; bases with no gene match: 8. As DNA, the CDR3 is TGTGCCAGCACCCGCCAACTAGCGGGAGCAGAGACCCAGTACTTC. Protein sequence: CASTRQLAGAETQYF. The full variable domain, in which reference TRBV28 and TRBJ2-5 provide the parts outside the CDR3, is DVKVTQSSRYLVKRTGEKVFLECVQDMDHENMFWYRQDPGLGLRLIYFSYDVKMKEKGDIPEGYSVSREKKERFSLILESASTNQTSMYLCASTRQLAGAETQYFGPGTRLLVL.

This rearrangement joins TRBV7-3 to TRBJ1-1, with D uncertain. V lost 5 bases and J lost 4, with 14 bases in between. CDR1 is SGHTA, CDR2 FQGTGA, per germline. This CDR3 has 14 amino acids. CDR3 sequence: CASSPLGGGTEAFF. The CDR3 DNA reads TGTGCCAGCAGCCCATTGGGTGGCGGCACTGAAGCTTTCTTT.

The genes are TRBV7-9 and TRBJ1-2; unclear D gene. Trimming took 2 bases from V and 2 from J, leaving 9 bases between them. This CDR3 region has 14 residues. The germline V gene has CDR1 SEHNR and CDR2 FQNEAQ (reference sequence). The CDR3, as DNA: TGTGCCAGCAGCTTAAGCGTACGGAACTATGGCTACACCTTC. It is translated as CASSLSVRNYGYTF.

The rearrangement uses TRBV10-3 and TRBJ2-3; D is unclear. V was trimmed by 3 bases and J by 4 bases, leaving 5 bases between them. In germline, CDR1 is ENHRY, CDR2 SYGVKD. This CDR3 spans 12 amino acids. The CDR3 DNA follows: TGTGCCATCAGTGATGAGGCAGATACGCAGTATTTT. Translating it yields CAISDEADTQYF.

The chain recombines TRBV4-3 with TRBJ2-2, with a tentative D call TRBD2 (5 bases). Trimming pared 4 bases from V and 3 bases from J, leaving 12 bases between. CDR1 and CDR2 from the germline V gene are LGHNA and YSLEER. This CDR3 contains 15 residues. This CDR3 is CASSRSTGDTGELFF. The CDR3 nucleotides are TGCGCCAGCAGCCGTTCGACCGGGGACACCGGGGAGCTGTTTTTT.

The chain carries TRBV9 and TRBJ2-1; 12 positions agree with TRBD2. Germline V lookup: CDR1 SGDLS, CDR2 YYNGEE. With V trimmed by 2 bases and J by 0 bases, 9 bases remained unmatched. The CDR3 loop spans 19 amino acids. CDR3 amino acids: CASSVFGLAGSTSYNEQFF. Here the CDR3 DNA reads TGTGCCAGCAGCGTGTTCGGACTAGCGGGATCTACCTCCTACAATGAGCAGTTCTTC. The variable domain in full, completed from reference TRBV9 and TRBJ2-1, reads DSGVTQTPKHLITATGQRVTLRCSPRSGDLSVYWYQQSLDQGLQFLIQYYNGEERAKGNILERFSAQQFPDLHSELNLSSLELGDSALYFCASSVFGLAGSTSYNEQFFGPGTRLTVL.

This chain links TRBV6-6 with TRBJ2-7; TRBD1 matches 7 bases. Germline values: CDR1 MNHNY, CDR2 SVGAGI (reference sequence). J lost 3 bases, V lost 2 bases, and 1 base had no gene match. The CDR3 is made up of 13 amino acids. The DNA of the CDR3 is TGTGCCAGCAGTTACGGGACAGTCTACGAGCAGTACTTC. Translating gives CASSYGTVYEQYF.

The genes are TRBV3-1 (or the pseudogene TRBV3-2) and TRBJ2-1; 9 nucleotides align to TRBD2. Germline assignment: CDR1 LGHDT and CDR2 YNNKEL (reference sequence). J lost 7 bases, V lost 4 bases, and 14 bases had no gene match. This CDR3 has 17 amino acids. CDR3 bases: TGTGCCAGCAGCCTCCTCGGGGGAGCGGGAGGAATAAATGAGCAGTTCTTC. Its protein product is CASSLLGGAGGINEQFF.

The chain couples TRBV6-5 to TRBJ2-5, with 7 positions matching TRBD2. The V gene end was trimmed by 2 bases and the J gene end by 4 bases; junction bases not matched to a gene: 7. From germline, CDR1 is MNHEY and CDR2 SVGAGI. The CDR3 is 15 amino acids. The CDR3 loop is CASSYGAAGPETQYF. In nucleotides, the CDR3 is TGTGCCAGCAGTTACGGCGCAGCGGGGCCAGAGACCCAGTACTTC.

The chain employs TRBV6-5 and TRBJ2-3; D gene ambiguous. V lost 7 bases, J lost 0 bases, and 11 bases lay in between. This CDR3 contains 14 residues. CDR1 and CDR2 from the germline V gene are MNHEY and SVGAGI. The CDR3 DNA follows: TGTGCCAGCATCAGGTTGGTGAGCACAGATACGCAGTATTTT. Translating it yields CASIRLVSTDTQYF.

This chain joins TRBV6-1 and TRBJ2-7; D not resolved. Between the trimmed V and J ends, which lost 1 base and 1 base, there was a span of 5 bases. The CDR3 totals 13 residues. Germline loops: CDR1 MNHNS, CDR2 SASEGT. In DNA form, the CDR3 reads TGTGCCAGCAGTGAAGACAGTTCCTACGAGCAGTACGTC. It codes for CASSEDSSYEQYV.

The chain recombines TRBV4-3 with TRBJ2-2; 7 nucleotides agree with TRBD1. Trimming took 4 bases from V and 2 from J; bases not matched to a gene: 4. The V gene's germline CDR1 is LGHNA and CDR2 YSLEER. CDR3 length equals 15 residues. Here the CDR3 DNA reads TGCGCCAGCAGCCCGGGACAGAGCAACACCGGGGAGCTGTTTTTT. Encoded protein: CASSPGQSNTGELFF.

The rearrangement uses TRBV30 and TRBJ1-1; 7 bases map to TRBD1. The CDR3 contains 13 residues. Germline CDR1 GTSNPN, CDR2 SVGIG (reference sequence). J was trimmed by 0 bases and V by 8 bases; bases with no gene match: 6. The CDR3 protein is CALRGQMNTEAFF. Written as DNA, the CDR3 is TGTGCCCTGCGGGGACAGATGAACACTGAAGCTTTCTTT.

The gene calls are TRBV5-1 and TRBJ1-4; tentative D call: TRBD1 (6 bases). Germline V gives CDR1 SGHRS, CDR2 YFSETQ. The CDR3 runs to 16 residues. Trimming pared 5 bases from V and 7 bases from J, leaving 21 bases between. The CDR3 sequence: CASRSIPGAVGEKLFF. The CDR3, as DNA: TGCGCCAGCAGGTCTATTCCAGGGGCGGTTGGTGAAAAACTGTTTTTT. Filled out from reference TRBV5-1 and TRBJ1-4, the complete variable domain reads KAGVTQTPRYLIKTRGQQVTLSCSPISGHRSVSWYQQTPGQGLQFLFEYFSETQRNKGNFPGRFSGRQFSNSRSEMNVSTLELGDSALYLCASRSIPGAVGEKLFFGSGTQLSVL.

The chain recombines TRBV28 with TRBJ1-6; 7 bases match TRBD1. The CDR3 covers 14 residues. Per the germline V gene, CDR1 is MDHEN and CDR2 is SYDVKM. V lost 3 bases and J lost 7; bases outside the gene matches: 3. In DNA, the CDR3 is TGTGCCAGCAGTTTGATAGGGGGCAATTCACCCCTCCACTTT. The encoded protein is CASSLIGGNSPLHF.

This clone was recorded only once. The gene calls are TRBV7-2 and TRBJ2-7, with TRBD2 as a possible D gene (6 bases). The ends were cut back, 2 bases at V and 2 bases at J, with 13 bases in the middle. CDR3 length equals 15 residues. The V gene's germline CDR1 is SGHTA and CDR2 FQGNSA. The chain's CDR3 is CASSLNVGGAYEQYF. CDR3 coding DNA: TGTGCCAGCAGCTTAAATGTGGGAGGAGCCTACGAGCAGTACTTC.

V and J are TRBV3-1 (or the pseudogene TRBV3-2) and TRBJ2-7; TRBD2 aligns across 8 bases. Germline CDR1 reads LGHDT; CDR2 reads YNNKEL (reference sequence). This CDR3 is 15 amino acids long. V was clipped by 4 bases and J by 7 bases; unmatched bases: 12. The CDR3 coding sequence is TGTGCCAGCAGCCTCGGGGCGGGGGGCTCGCGGGAGCAGTACTTC. This translates into CASSLGAGGSREQYF.

V and J are TRBV11-3 and TRBJ2-1, with D hard to call. CDR1 SGHNT and CDR2 YENEEA come from the germline V gene. V lost 1 base and J lost 5, with 9 bases in between. CDR3 length equals 14 residues. The CDR3 coding sequence is TGTGCCAGCAGCTTAGGCCTTACAAACAATGAGCAGTTCTTC. It yields the protein CASSLGLTNNEQFF.

This sequence joins TRBV28 and TRBJ1-1; D is uncertain. Trimming stripped 2 bases from V and 2 bases from J, with 9 bases between. The CDR3 runs to 14 residues. The germline V gene encodes CDR1 MDHEN and CDR2 SYDVKM. The CDR3 region is CASSLHPGNTEAFF. The DNA for the CDR3 is TGTGCCAGCAGTTTACATCCGGGAAACACTGAAGCTTTCTTT.